The 23 T cell receptor beta chains below come from one sample, sequenced in a study of blood T cells in healthy people across ages. A second PCR, run for about 7 to 12 cycles, used a sample-barcoded 5' primer plus a J-beta primer mix. MiXCR was run by TCRdb on the 5' RACE reads, yielding one entry per CDR3 protein. In the table there are hundreds of thousands of distinct CDR3 sequences, approximately 25% of which are singletons. The same data also contributed to another study, on T cells of mothers and their children.

The sequenced material came from blood. These receptors all stem from a boy younger than 18 in good health.

This clonotype has more than one count but fewer than ten. This chain connects TRBV12-5 to TRBJ1-2; D is unclear. Germline V lookup: CDR1 LGHNT, CDR2 FRNRAP. V was shortened by 3 bases and J by 4 bases, with 12 bases between the two germline ends. The CDR3 runs 14 residues. CDR3 in amino acids: CASGFEDGSYGYTF. CDR3 DNA sequence: TGTGCTAGTGGTTTTGAGGACGGAAGCTATGGCTACACCTTC.

The chain uses TRBV6-5 and TRBJ2-1; the D gene could be TRBD1 or TRBD2 (6 bases each). Trimming pared 6 bases from V and 12 bases from J, leaving 12 bases between. CDR3 length equals 11 residues. Germline V gene sequence: CDR1 MNHEY, CDR2 SVGAGI. Written as DNA, the CDR3 is TGTGCCAGCAGCAGAGGAGGGGGGCAGTTCTTC. Translated, it gives CASSRGGGQFF.

This clonotype was found a few times. This chain connects TRBV19 to TRBJ2-5, with 10 positions matching TRBD1. The germline V gene has CDR1 LNHDA and CDR2 SQIVND (reference sequence). Losses at the gene ends were 3 bases for V and 7 bases for J; bases not matched to a gene: 11. The CDR3 spans 16 residues. The CDR3 DNA follows: TGTGCCAGTAGTATGAGTATGACAGGGGGCATAGGGACCCAGTACTTC. Translation gives CASSMSMTGGIGTQYF.

This chain uses TRBV6-1 with TRBJ2-1; D remains unclear. The CDR3 consists of 12 residues. Germline CDR1 MNHNS, CDR2 SASEGT. The V end lost 8 bases, the J end lost 6 bases, and 11 bases lay between the germline ends. This chain's CDR3 is CASVLTANEQFF. CDR3 DNA: TGTGCCAGCGTGCTGACGGCCAATGAGCAGTTCTTC.

This clonotype has a handful of counts. Germline is not matched at one junction end, which may reflect a read error. The CDR3 loop is CAGSYGTGNEQYF. CDR3 coding DNA: TGTGCCGGCAGTTACGGGACAGGGAATGAGCAGTACTTC. V usage is TRBV6-5 and J usage is TRBJ2-7, with 9 positions matching TRBD1. The CDR3 consists of 13 residues. Germline CDR1 reads MNHEY; CDR2 reads SVGAGI.

V gene TRBV4-2 combines with J gene TRBJ1-2, with TRBD1 matching 11 bases. Germline CDR1 LGHNA, CDR2 YNFKEQ. Losses at the gene ends were 0 bases for V and 4 bases for J; bases not matched to a gene: 1. This CDR3 is 15 amino acids long. Written as DNA, the CDR3 is TGTGCCAGCAGCCAAGATGGGACAGGGGGCTATGGCTACACCTTC. Amino acid sequence: CASSQDGTGGYGYTF.

This clonotype was counted between two and nine times. This sequence joins TRBV7-9 and TRBJ2-1, with D tentatively TRBD2 (6 bases). Germline CDR1 is SEHNR and CDR2 is FQNEAQ (reference sequence). The V and J ends lost 1 base and 9 bases respectively, with 10 bases between them. This CDR3 is 13 amino acids long. Written as DNA, the CDR3 is TGTGCCAGCAGCTTAGATGGCGGGGCTGAGCAGTTCTTC. Translated: CASSLDGGAEQFF.

Only a few counts were recorded for this clonotype. The rearrangement joins TRBV5-5 to TRBJ2-2, with D maybe TRBD1 (6 bases). This CDR3 contains 14 residues. Germline loops: CDR1 SGHKS, CDR2 YYEKEE (reference sequence). V lost 1 base to trimming and J lost 7 bases, with 11 bases between them. Here the CDR3 DNA reads TGTGCCAGCAGCTTGACAGGGCTAGGCGGGGAGCTGTTTTTT. Protein: CASSLTGLGGELFF.

This clonotype was picked up a small number of times. The rearrangement links TRBV5-1 to TRBJ2-5, with TRBD2 identical over 11 bases. The DNA end lines up better with TRBJ2-1; the J call may be wrong. Per the germline V gene, CDR1 is SGHRS and CDR2 is YFSETQ. The CDR3 spans 16 residues. The CDR3 DNA reads TGCGCCAGCAGCTTGCTGGGTAGCGGGAGGGCCAATGAGCAGTTCTTC. Its protein product is CASSLLGSGRANEQFF.

This clonotype was seen only a few times. The chain is built from TRBV29-1 and TRBJ2-1; D is tentatively TRBD1 or TRBD2 (6 bases each). Germline CDR1 is SQVTM and CDR2 is ANQGSEA. V gave up 0 bases and J gave up 0 bases, with 18 bases separating them. The CDR3 totals 18 residues. This chain's CDR3 is CSVEDQGGLDSSYNEQFF. The CDR3 DNA reads TGCAGCGTTGAAGATCAAGGGGGGCTGGACAGCTCCTACAATGAGCAGTTCTTC.

This clonotype was found a few times. The genes are TRBV9 and TRBJ1-2; D remains ambiguous. This CDR3 comprises 14 residues. The V end was cut by 0 bases, the J end by 4 bases, with 10 bases between. Germline CDR1 SGDLS, CDR2 YYNGEE. This CDR3 is CASSVALVGYGYTF. The DNA of the CDR3 is TGTGCCAGCAGCGTAGCTTTGGTTGGCTATGGCTACACCTTC. The full variable domain, its missing parts supplied by reference TRBV9 and TRBJ1-2, is DSGVTQTPKHLITATGQRVTLRCSPRSGDLSVYWYQQSLDQGLQFLIQYYNGEERAKGNILERFSAQQFPDLHSELNLSSLELGDSALYFCASSVALVGYGYTFGSGTRLTVV.

The V call is TRBV7-8, the J call TRBJ2-5; the match to TRBD2 covers 10 bases. The DNA end favors TRBJ2-1, so the J call may be wrong. The V gene's germline CDR1 is SGHVS and CDR2 FQNEAQ. The CDR3 runs 15 residues. For the CDR3, the DNA is TGTGCCAGCAGCCCCCGGACTAGCGGTACCAATGAGCAGTTCTTC. It specifies CASSPRTSGTNEQFF.

The V and J genes are TRBV3-1 and TRBJ2-2, with D possibly TRBD1 on 6 matching bases. V lost 5 bases and J lost 4, with 14 bases in between. Germline values: CDR1 LGHDT, CDR2 YNNKEL (reference sequence). This CDR3 spans 15 amino acids. Written as DNA, the CDR3 is TGTGCCAGCAGCAACCAGGGGAAGGGCACCGGGGAGCTGTTTTTT. Residues: CASSNQGKGTGELFF.

The V call is TRBV11-2, the J call TRBJ2-6, with a weak D call TRBD2 (6 bases). V gave up 5 bases and J gave up 2 bases, with 13 bases separating them. Germline-derived CDR1 and CDR2 are SGHAT and FQNNGV. CDR3 size: 16 residues. CDR3 protein: CASSGRGFAGANVLTF. The CDR3 region has the DNA TGTGCCAGCAGCGGACGGGGGTTCGCTGGGGCCAACGTCCTGACTTTC.

CDR3 amino acids: CASSKGWGGETQYF. The CDR3 DNA sequence: TGTGCCAGCAGCAAGGGGTGGGGAGGTGAGACCCAGTACTTC. The rearrangement joins TRBV7-6 to TRBJ2-5; possible D gene TRBD2, 6 bases. The CDR3 spans 14 residues. V lost 5 bases to trimming and J lost 5 bases, with 15 bases between them. Germline V gene sequence: CDR1 SGHVS, CDR2 FNYEAQ.

This clonotype was detected a few times. The chain links TRBV7-2 to TRBJ2-3; the D call may be TRBD1 or TRBD2 (6 bases each). Between the trimmed V and J ends, which lost 8 bases and 1 base, there was a span of 19 bases. There are 16 residues in the CDR3. The germline V gene has CDR1 SGHTA and CDR2 FQGNSA. The CDR3 sequence: CASGPLGGGGTDTQYF. DNA of the CDR3: TGTGCCAGCGGTCCGCTCGGAGGGGGTGGCACAGATACGCAGTATTTT.

The chain employs TRBV25-1 and TRBJ1-1, with D possibly being TRBD1 (5 bases). The CDR3 is 13 amino acids. Between the trimmed V and J ends, which lost 8 bases and 2 bases, there was a span of 12 bases. Germline V gene data show CDR1 as MGHDK and CDR2 as SYGVNS. CDR3 protein: CASGGRVNTEAFF. The DNA of the CDR3 is TGTGCCAGCGGGGGGAGGGTTAACACTGAAGCTTTCTTT.

This clonotype has just a few counts. This chain links TRBV4-3 with TRBJ2-4, with D maybe TRBD1 (5 bases). The CDR3 has 15 amino acids. The ends were cut back, 0 bases at V and 8 bases at J, with 14 bases in the middle. Germline assignment: CDR1 LGHNA and CDR2 YSLEER. Here the CDR3 DNA reads TGCGCCAGCAGCCAAGAATGGGGCGGAGTAGACATTCAGTACTTC. Protein: CASSQEWGGVDIQYF.

The rearrangement links TRBV12-3 or TRBV12-4 to TRBJ1-4; D not resolved. The CDR3 is made up of 13 amino acids. The ends were cut back, 2 bases at V and 5 bases at J, with 6 bases in the middle. CDR3 sequence: CASSLSVNEKLFF. The DNA for the CDR3 is TGTGCCAGCAGTTTATCTGTAAATGAAAAACTGTTTTTT.

The chain links TRBV12-3 or TRBV12-4 to TRBJ1-4, with D hard to call. Trimming shortened V by 4 bases and J by 8 bases, and 17 bases separated the two germline ends. The length of the CDR3 is 15 residues. The CDR3: CASSSGGDLYEKLFF. The DNA for the CDR3 is TGTGCCAGCAGTTCCGGCGGGGATTTGTACGAAAAACTGTTTTTT.

The chain links TRBV7-6 to TRBJ2-2; TRBD2 is a possible D gene (5 bases). The CDR3 has 15 amino acids. Per germline, CDR1 SGHVS and CDR2 FNYEAQ. Trimming left V 5 bases short and J 1 base short, with 11 bases between. This CDR3 reads CASSVSGMNTGELFF. CDR3 DNA sequence: TGTGCCAGCAGCGTAAGCGGAATGAACACCGGGGAGCTGTTTTTT.

Many counts were recorded for this clonotype. The chain uses TRBV7-2 and TRBJ2-1; TRBD2 agrees at 7 bases. This CDR3 spans 16 amino acids. Germline CDR1 reads SGHTA; CDR2 reads FQGNSA. V lost 1 base, J lost 4 bases, and 7 bases stayed unmatched. The CDR3 here is CASSLVNGGYYNEQFF. CDR3 bases: TGTGCCAGCAGCTTAGTAAACGGGGGGTATTACAATGAGCAGTTCTTC.

The V gene is TRBV29-1, the J gene TRBJ2-1; 9 positions agree with TRBD1. With V trimmed by 7 bases and J by 4 bases, 5 bases remained unmatched. Germline values: CDR1 SQVTM, CDR2 ANQGSEA. This CDR3 contains 13 residues. CDR3 amino acids: CSGSGQGYNEQFF. CDR3 bases: TGCAGCGGTTCGGGACAGGGTTACAATGAGCAGTTCTTC.